The sequence of this T cell receptor beta chain was determined in a study of OX40 agonist ivuxolimab in advanced cancers. This CDR3 spans 16 amino acids. Germline CDR1 is MGHRA and CDR2 is YSYEKL. The V and J ends lost 3 bases and 1 base respectively, with 16 bases between them. TCRdb keeps only in-frame clones here, not all; method: immunoSEQ multiplex PCR. The repertoire holds about 96,000 clones, more than 80% seen once, with approximately 6.3% in the top ten. The genes are TRBV4-1 and TRBJ2-7, with D tentatively TRBD1 (5 bases). The sequence derives from an adult with an advanced solid tumor such as melanoma, head and neck, liver or kidney cancer. Sequencing used CD4+ or CD8+ T cells sorted from blood, obtained in a trial of the OX40 agonist ivuxolimab. Here the CDR3 reads CASSQGLDDSSYEQYF. The DNA of the CDR3 is TGCGCCAGCAGCCAGGGCCTTGATGACAGTTCCTACGAGCAGTACTTC.